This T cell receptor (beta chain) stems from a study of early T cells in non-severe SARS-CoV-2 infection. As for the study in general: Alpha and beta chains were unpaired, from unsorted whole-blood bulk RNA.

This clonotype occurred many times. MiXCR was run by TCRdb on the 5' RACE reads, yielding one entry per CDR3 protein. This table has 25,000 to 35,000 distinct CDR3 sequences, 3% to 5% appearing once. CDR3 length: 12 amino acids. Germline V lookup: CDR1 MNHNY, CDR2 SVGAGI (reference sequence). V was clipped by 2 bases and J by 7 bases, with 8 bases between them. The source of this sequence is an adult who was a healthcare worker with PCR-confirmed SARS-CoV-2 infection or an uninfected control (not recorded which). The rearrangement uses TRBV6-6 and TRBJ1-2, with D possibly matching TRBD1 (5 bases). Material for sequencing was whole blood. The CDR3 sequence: CASSYMGTGYTF. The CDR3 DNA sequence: TGTGCCAGCAGTTACATGGGGACTGGCTACACCTTC.